This is a list of T cell receptor beta chains from one sample in a study of shared clonotypes between healthy human individuals. The protocol was immunoSEQ multiplex PCR, while the TCRdb copy is restricted to in-frame clones and leaves out a portion. In the table there are 760,000 or so clones, about 96% of which are singletons. The specimen was naive CD8+ T cells sorted from blood. The receptors were sampled from a man under 40 in good health. The CDR3 runs from the conserved cysteine through the conserved F or W. The D gene is left open where the match is weak. The size of a clone is reported for some rows only, either as once, few or many, or as a class for expanded clones.

NA	TRBJ2-1	TRBV29-1	NA	TGCAGCGCCGAGTCCTCGAGCTCCTACAATGAGCAGTTCTTC	CSAESSSSYNEQFF
NA	TRBJ1-2	TRBV5-1	TRBD1	TGCGCCAGCAGCTTGGCCGGGACAGAATATGGCTACACCTTC	CASSLAGTEYGYTF
NA	TRBJ2-2	TRBV7-2	NA	TGTGCCAGCAGCTCCCCCCGCCAGAAGAACACCGGGGAGCTGTTTTTT	CASSSPRQKNTGELFF
NA	TRBJ1-2	TRBV28	NA	TGTGCCACGGGGGGTGCGGATAGCTATGGCTACACCTTC	CATGGADSYGYTF
NA	TRBJ1-2	TRBV27	TRBD1	TGTGCCAGCAGTCCCAGGACAGGGTGGGATAATGGCTACACCTTC	CASSPRTGWDNGYTF
once	TRBJ2-2	TRBV4-1	NA	TGCGCCAGCAGCCAAGTAGGGCTAACCTCGACCACCGGGGAGCTGTTTTTT	CASSQVGLTSTTGELFF
NA	TRBJ1-1	TRBV30	NA	TGTGCCTGGAGCCCAACCTTCCGGGGGAACACTGAAGCTTTCTTT	CAWSPTFRGNTEAFF
NA	TRBJ2-2	TRBV4-1	NA	TGCGCCAGCGGGGGTAGCCTCAACACCGGGGAGCTGTTTTTT	CASGGSLNTGELFF
NA	TRBJ2-1	TRBV5-1	NA	TGCGCCAGCAGCTTCGGGCCCGATGAGCAGTTCTTC	CASSFGPDEQFF
NA	TRBJ2-1	TRBV14	NA	TGTGCCAGCAGCCAAGCTAACTCCCATGAGCAGTTCTTC	CASSQANSHEQFF
NA	TRBJ2-1	TRBV12-5	TRBD2	TGTGCTAGTGGCATCATGCGGACTAGCGGGGACTACAATGAGCAGTTCTTC	CASGIMRTSGDYNEQFF
NA	TRBJ2-5	TRBV19	NA	TGTGCCAGTAGCATGGGACAAGAGACCCAGTACTTC	CASSMGQETQYF
NA	TRBJ2-1	TRBV27	NA	TGTGCCAGCAGACTAAGTGCTTACAATGAGCAGTTCTTC	CASRLSAYNEQFF
NA	TRBJ2-2	TRBV9	NA	TGTGCCAGCAGCGATCCTGGACAGACGAACACCGGGGAGCTGTTTTTT	CASSDPGQTNTGELFF
NA	TRBJ2-7	TRBV9	NA	TGTGCCAGCAGCGTAGCGACAGGTACCTACGAGCAGTACTTC	CASSVATGTYEQYF
NA	TRBJ2-3	TRBV9	TRBD2	TGTGCCAGCAGCCCCCGACTAGCGGGAGGAGATACGCAGTATTTT	CASSPRLAGGDTQYF
NA	TRBJ1-1	TRBV5-4	NA	TGTGCCAGCAGCTCGTATCCTGAAGCTTTCTTT	CASSSYPEAFF
NA	TRBJ2-7	TRBV7-2	NA	TGTGCCAGCAGCACAGACAACATCTACGAGCAGTACTTC	CASSTDNIYEQYF
NA	TRBJ2-1	TRBV7-9	NA	TGTGCCAGCCGAGGGAGGAAAGGCCATGAGCAGTTCTTC	CASRGRKGHEQFF
NA	TRBJ2-1	TRBV7-3	TRBD1	TGTGCCAGCAGCTTAAATGGGGGACAGGCTTACAATGAGCAGTTCTTC	CASSLNGGQAYNEQFF
NA	TRBJ2-7	TRBV2	TRBD2	TGTGCCACGGCTCCGGGACTAGCGGGCTGGAGCTCCTACGAGCAGTACTTC	CATAPGLAGWSSYEQYF
NA	TRBJ2-3	TRBV11-3	TRBD1	TGTGCCAGCAGCAAGGACAGGGTGGATACGCAGTATTTT	CASSKDRVDTQYF
NA	TRBJ2-7	TRBV5-1	NA	TGCGCCAGCAGCCGAGGATCCGGGGCGGCCTACGAGCAGTACTTC	CASSRGSGAAYEQYF
NA	TRBJ1-4	TRBV30	TRBD1	TGTGCCTGGAGTGGGGGACAGGGCTATGAAAAACTGTTTTTT	CAWSGGQGYEKLFF
NA	TRBJ1-2	TRBV14	NA	TGTGCCAGCAGCCAAAGGACGGGGAATTCCTTCTATGGCTACACCTTC	CASSQRTGNSFYGYTF
NA	TRBJ2-7	TRBV9	NA	TGTGCCAGCAGCCCCTCGGGGGCCCTCTACGAGCAGTACTTC	CASSPSGALYEQYF
NA	TRBJ2-7	TRBV27	NA	TGTGCCAGCAGAAAACGGGACACGACCTACGAGCAGTACTTC	CASRKRDTTYEQYF
NA	TRBJ2-1	TRBV5-1	TRBD1	TGCGCCAGCAGCGCCGGACAGGGGTACTACAATGAGCAGTTCTTC	CASSAGQGYYNEQFF
NA	TRBJ2-1	TRBV29-1	NA	TGCAGCGTCGGTTATAGAAACGGACCGGCTAACCGTATTGAAGAATGGCAGTTCTTC	CSVGYRNGPANRIEEWQFF
NA	TRBJ2-7	TRBV5-5	TRBD1	TGTGCCAGCAGCTTCCTAGGGACAGGGAGCACTTACGAGCAGTACTTC	CASSFLGTGSTYEQYF
NA	TRBJ2-7	TRBV27	TRBD2	TGTGCCAGCAGTTTATCGTCGGTAGCGGGTATGCGAGGGTACGAGCAGTACTTC	CASSLSSVAGMRGYEQYF
NA	TRBJ2-5	TRBV5-6	NA	TGTGCCAGCAGCTTGTCCTTCTCGCAAGAGACCCAGTACTTC	CASSLSFSQETQYF